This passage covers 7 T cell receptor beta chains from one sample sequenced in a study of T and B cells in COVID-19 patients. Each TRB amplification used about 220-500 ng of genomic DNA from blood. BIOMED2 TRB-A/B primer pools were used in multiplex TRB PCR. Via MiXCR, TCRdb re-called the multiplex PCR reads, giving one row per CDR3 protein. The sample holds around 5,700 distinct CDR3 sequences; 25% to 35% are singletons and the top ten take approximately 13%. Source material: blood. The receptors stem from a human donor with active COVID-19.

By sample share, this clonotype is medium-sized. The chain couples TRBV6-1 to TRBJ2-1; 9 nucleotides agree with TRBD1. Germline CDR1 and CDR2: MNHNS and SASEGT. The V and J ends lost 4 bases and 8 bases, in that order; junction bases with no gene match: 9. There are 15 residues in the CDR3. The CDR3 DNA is TGTGCCAGCAGTGGGGGCGGGACAGGGAGGCATGAGCAGTTCTTC. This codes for CASSGGGTGRHEQFF.

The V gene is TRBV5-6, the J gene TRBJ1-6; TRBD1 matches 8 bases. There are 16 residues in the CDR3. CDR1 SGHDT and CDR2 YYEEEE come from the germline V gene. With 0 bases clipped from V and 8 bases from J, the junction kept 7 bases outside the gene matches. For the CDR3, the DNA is TGTGCCAGCAGCTTGGGGACAGGGATGTGGGATTCACCCCTCCACTTT. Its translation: CASSLGTGMWDSPLHF.

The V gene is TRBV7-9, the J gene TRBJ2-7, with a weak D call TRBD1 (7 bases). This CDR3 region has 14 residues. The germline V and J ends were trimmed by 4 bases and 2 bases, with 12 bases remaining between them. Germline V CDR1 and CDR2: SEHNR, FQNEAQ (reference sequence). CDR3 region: CASSWRDRTYEQYF. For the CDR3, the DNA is TGTGCCAGCAGCTGGCGGGACAGAACCTACGAGCAGTACTTC.

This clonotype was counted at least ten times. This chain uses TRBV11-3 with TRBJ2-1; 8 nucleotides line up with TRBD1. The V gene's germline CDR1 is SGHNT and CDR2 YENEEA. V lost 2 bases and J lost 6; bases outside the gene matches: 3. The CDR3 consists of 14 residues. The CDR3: CASSLLTGGNEQFF. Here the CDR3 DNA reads TGTGCCAGCAGCTTACTAACAGGGGGCAATGAGCAGTTCTTC.

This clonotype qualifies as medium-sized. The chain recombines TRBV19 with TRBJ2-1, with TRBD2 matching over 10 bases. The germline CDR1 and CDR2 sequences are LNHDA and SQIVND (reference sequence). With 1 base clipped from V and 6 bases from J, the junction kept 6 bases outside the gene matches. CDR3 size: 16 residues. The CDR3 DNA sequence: TGTGCCAGTAGTATAGGAAGCGGGAGGGCCCGCAATGAGCAGTTCTTC. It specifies CASSIGSGRARNEQFF.

The chain's CDR3 is CSARASLGDSSYNEQFF. DNA for the CDR3: TGCAGTGCTAGAGCCTCTTTGGGGGACAGCTCCTACAATGAGCAGTTCTTC. The rearrangement links TRBV20-1 to TRBJ2-1; 7 bases fit TRBD1. Germline V gene data show CDR1 as DFQATT and CDR2 as SNEGSKA (reference sequence). The CDR3 runs 17 residues. The V and J ends lost 1 base and 0 bases, in that order; junction bases with no gene match: 9.

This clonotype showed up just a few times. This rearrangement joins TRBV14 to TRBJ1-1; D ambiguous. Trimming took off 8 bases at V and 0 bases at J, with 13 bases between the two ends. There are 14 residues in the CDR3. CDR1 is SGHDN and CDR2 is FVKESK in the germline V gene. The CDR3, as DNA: TGTGCCAGCCAAAAGCTTAATATGAACACTGAAGCTTTCTTT. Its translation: CASQKLNMNTEAFF.